Listed here are 13 T cell receptor beta chains from one sample, sequenced in a study of cytomegalovirus exposure and HLA in healthy donors. PCR used 60 Vbeta primers and 13 Jbeta primers. Produced via immunoSEQ multiplex PCR; TCRdb's table is partial and in-frame only. The sample records approximately 150,000 clones, around 75% being singletons. Sequenced input: PBMCs. The receptors come from a female donor in good health and CMV-seronegative.

The rearrangement links TRBV5-1 to TRBJ1-1, with TRBD1 as a possible D gene (5 bases). V was trimmed by 3 bases and J by 7 bases, leaving 19 bases between them. This CDR3 has 15 residues. Germline V CDR1 and CDR2: SGHRS, YFSETQ. The CDR3 spells CASSCCYCTGIEAFF. CDR3 DNA: TGCGCCAGCAGCTGCTGCTATTGTACAGGAATTGAAGCTTTCTTT.

A remark on this clone: The conserved phenylalanine or tryptophan normally closing the CDR3 is absent here, so this likely arose from a read error. The J gene is TRBJ2-7, the V gene TRBV6-6, with 8 bases lining up with TRBD1. Per germline, CDR1 MNHNY and CDR2 SVGAGI (reference sequence). The J segment lost 6 bases and the V segment lost 4 bases, leaving 8 bases of the junction unmatched. This CDR3 region has 14 residues. The CDR3 here is CASSSSGTGLEQYS. Here the CDR3 DNA reads TGTGCCAGCAGTTCGTCCGGGACAGGCCTCGAGCAGTACTCC.

The V and J genes are TRBV27 and TRBJ2-3, with D possibly TRBD2 on 6 matching bases. V dropped 0 bases and J dropped 6 bases, with 16 bases sitting between them. This CDR3 is 16 amino acids long. The germline V gene has CDR1 MNHEY and CDR2 SMNVEV (reference sequence). The CDR3 DNA sequence: TGTGCCAGCAGTTTATCGCCTCTGACTAGAATGGATACGCAGTATTTT. Translation gives CASSLSPLTRMDTQYF.

J is TRBJ1-5 and V is TRBV6-1; perhaps TRBD1 as D (5 bases). Trimming stripped 7 bases from V and 4 bases from J, with 14 bases between. Germline V CDR1 and CDR2: MNHNS, SASEGT. This CDR3 comprises 14 residues. The CDR3 region is CASKEGAGNQPQHF. The DNA of the CDR3 is TGTGCCAGCAAAGAAGGGGCAGGAAATCAGCCCCAGCATTTT.

The gene calls are TRBV19 and TRBJ2-7, with D maybe TRBD2 (5 bases). Trimming took 0 bases from V and 3 from J, leaving 6 bases between them. Germline V gene lookup returns CDR1 LNHDA and CDR2 SQIVND (reference sequence). The CDR3 runs 13 residues. DNA for the CDR3: TGTGCCAGTAGTATAGACCGGGGCTACGAGCAGTACTTC. This translates into CASSIDRGYEQYF.

The chain couples TRBV28 to TRBJ2-1; weak D call: TRBD2 (5 bases). Germline values: CDR1 MDHEN, CDR2 SYDVKM. Trimming took 5 bases from V and 9 from J, leaving 23 bases between them. CDR3 size: 16 residues. Here the CDR3 reads CASSIPPPGSVVEQFF. Here the CDR3 DNA reads TGTGCCAGCAGTATCCCCCCTCCGGGATCGGTCGTTGAGCAGTTCTTC.

The chain links TRBV11-2 to TRBJ2-2, with unresolved D. The CDR3 has 13 amino acids. The germline V gene encodes CDR1 SGHAT and CDR2 FQNNGV. V was shortened by 8 bases and J by 2 bases, with 9 bases between the two germline ends. CDR3 nucleotides: TGTGCCAGCCAGCTAGGTAACACCGGGGAGCTGTTTTTT. Residues: CASQLGNTGELFF.

The chain joins TRBV15 to TRBJ1-3; TRBD1 might be the D (5 bases). The CDR3 consists of 15 residues. Germline V gives CDR1 LNHNV, CDR2 YYDKDF (reference sequence). The ends were cut back, 0 bases at V and 4 bases at J, with 10 bases in the middle. The CDR3 here is CATSRDTGDGNTIYF. CDR3 sequence (DNA): TGTGCCACCAGCAGAGATACAGGAGACGGAAACACCATATATTTT.

The J gene is TRBJ2-3, the V gene TRBV5-5; D possibly corresponds to TRBD1 (5 bases). Trimming stripped 4 bases from V and 3 bases from J, with 9 bases between. Germline V CDR1 and CDR2: SGHKS, YYEKEE (reference sequence). The CDR3 spans 13 residues. CDR3 in DNA: TGTGCCAGCAGCCCGGACATGACAGATACGCAGTATTTT. Its protein product is CASSPDMTDTQYF.

This clone was detected a few times. The chain joins TRBV11-2 to TRBJ2-7, with a weak D call TRBD2 (5 bases). CDR1 is SGHAT, CDR2 FQNNGV, per germline. Deletions cut 1 base from V and 7 bases from J, with 14 bases between. The CDR3 has 14 residues. The CDR3 nucleotides are TGTGCCAGCAGCTTAGGTGCAGCGGTTAGAGAGCAGTACTTC. Protein product: CASSLGAAVREQYF. Based on the CDR3 plus reference TRBV11-2 and TRBJ2-7, the full variable domain is EAGVAQSPRYKIIEKRQSVAFWCNPISGHATLYWYQQILGQGPKLLIQFQNNGVVDDSQLPKDRFSAERLKGVDSTLKIQPAKLEDSAVYLCASSLGAAVREQYFGPGTRLTVT.

The CDR3 DNA sequence: TGTGCCAGCAGCTTAGAGATGACGGGGGGTAGCGCGGCGGAGACCCAGTACTTC. It is translated as CASSLEMTGGSAAETQYF. The chain carries TRBV7-2 and TRBJ2-5; 7 bases map to TRBD2. V shed 1 base and J 5 bases; nucleotides not matched to a gene: 16. The CDR3 consists of 18 residues. Germline V gene data show CDR1 as SGHTA and CDR2 as FQGNSA.

The chain recombines TRBV5-4 with TRBJ2-7; no firm D call. Germline CDR1 and CDR2: SGHNT and YYREEE (reference sequence). Trimming shortened V by 0 bases and J by 5 bases, and 12 bases separated the two germline ends. There are 14 residues in the CDR3. In DNA, the CDR3 is TGTGCCAGCAGCTTGGACAGCCTACCTAACGAGCAGTACTTC. It is translated as CASSLDSLPNEQYF.

Written as DNA, the CDR3 is TGTGCCAGCTCACCATTGGCGGGACAGGCGACGGGAGAGACCCAGTACTTC. The encoded protein is CASSPLAGQATGETQYF. The chain has TRBV18 and TRBJ2-5; 8 bases line up with TRBD1. J lost 4 bases, V lost 2 bases, and 12 bases had no gene match. This CDR3 is 17 amino acids long. CDR1 and CDR2 (germline): KGHSH, LQKENI.